The source of this T cell receptor beta chain is a study of blood T cell repertoires in COVID-19. The repertoire was sequenced with immunoSEQ multiplex PCR; TCRdb's copy has only in-frame clones and lacks some. Among 200,000 to 300,000 clones listed, 85% were seen once. The CDR3 spans 13 residues. Germline lookup yields CDR1 SGHDT and CDR2 YYEEEE. Trimming removed 4 bases from V and 2 bases from J, with 7 bases in between. Specimen: peripheral blood. The gene calls are TRBV5-6 and TRBJ2-1, with D unresolved. This TCR was sampled from an older woman with active or convalescent COVID-19. The CDR3 protein is CASSISAYNEQFF. In DNA form, the CDR3 reads TGTGCCAGCAGCATCTCTGCCTACAATGAGCAGTTCTTC.